What follows are 15 T cell receptor beta chains derived from one specimen sequenced in a study of shared clonotypes between healthy human individuals. The repertoire was sequenced with immunoSEQ multiplex PCR; TCRdb's copy has only in-frame clones and lacks some. The sample lists approximately 980,000 clones, around 80% seen once, with about 1.5% in the top ten. The sequenced material came from memory CD4+ T cells sorted from blood. Specified subset: CD45RA-negative fraction. The receptors were gathered from a man aged 18 to 30 in good health.

The chain employs TRBV4-1 and TRBJ1-5; D perhaps matches TRBD1 (6 bases). The germline V gene has CDR1 MGHRA and CDR2 YSYEKL. The V gene lost 1 base and the J gene lost 7 bases, with 20 bases spanning the gap. The CDR3 runs to 17 residues. Here the CDR3 reads CASSQGIQAGAGQPQHF. CDR3 nucleotides: TGCGCCAGCAGCCAAGGTATTCAGGCAGGGGCGGGCCAGCCCCAGCATTTT.

V gene TRBV11-1 combines with J gene TRBJ2-7; TRBD1 or TRBD2 may be the D gene (5 bases each). V was cut by 3 bases and J by 2 bases, with 11 bases left in between. The CDR3 contains 14 residues. Germline CDR1 is SGHAT and CDR2 is FQDESV (reference sequence). The CDR3 nucleotides read TGTGCCAGCAGCTTCGGGGCGGAGACCTACGAGCAGTACTTC. Amino acids: CASSFGAETYEQYF.

The CDR3 region has the DNA TGTGCCATCAGGGGGCAGGACGGCTACGAGCAGTACTTC. Its protein product is CAIRGQDGYEQYF. V gene TRBV10-3 combines with J gene TRBJ2-7, with D possibly being TRBD1 (5 bases). Trimming took off 6 bases at V and 3 bases at J, with 12 bases between the two ends. Germline V CDR1 and CDR2: ENHRY, SYGVKD. The CDR3 runs to 13 residues.

Written as DNA, the CDR3 is TGTGCCAGCTCACCCGGGGCGCCAGGGGAGCAGTACTTC. Protein sequence: CASSPGAPGEQYF. The V gene is TRBV18, the J gene TRBJ2-7; either TRBD1 or TRBD2 may supply D (5 bases each). The CDR3 is 13 residues long. CDR1 and CDR2 from the germline V gene are KGHSH and LQKENI. V lost 3 bases, J lost 7 bases, and 13 bases lay in between. Looking up the rest from reference TRBV18 and TRBJ2-7 gives the full variable domain: NAGVMQNPRHLVRRRGQEARLRCSPMKGHSHVYWYRQLPEEGLKFMVYLQKENIIDESGMPKERFSAEFPKEGPSILRIQQVVRGDSAAYFCASSPGAPGEQYFGPGTRLTVT.

The chain is built from TRBV2 and TRBJ2-3; 7 bases are shared with TRBD1. The CDR3 runs to 15 residues. V lost 5 bases, J lost 0 bases, and 5 bases stayed unmatched. CDR1 SNHLY and CDR2 FYNNEI come from the germline V gene. The CDR3 sequence is CASSTQGVSTDTQYF. CDR3 in DNA: TGTGCCAGCAGTACGCAGGGGGTTAGCACAGATACGCAGTATTTT.

The CDR3 coding sequence is TGTGCCAGCAGTGGCCCGGGGGGCCCCGCCGGGGAGCTGTTTTTT. Translated: CASSGPGGPAGELFF. The chain combines TRBV2 with TRBJ2-2; tentatively, D is TRBD2 (7 bases). V was pared by 4 bases and J by 6 bases, with 15 bases between. Germline V gene sequence: CDR1 SNHLY, CDR2 FYNNEI. The CDR3 length is 15 residues.

The chain employs TRBV9 and TRBJ2-3, with TRBD2 matching over 8 bases. The CDR3 extends over 19 amino acids. The germline V gene has CDR1 SGDLS and CDR2 YYNGEE. Germline trimming cut 1 base from V and 0 bases from J; bases unmatched to any gene: 13. CDR3 in amino acids: CASSVSGRGAPTSTDTQYF. The CDR3 coding sequence is TGTGCCAGCAGCGTATCCGGGCGGGGGGCACCCACTAGCACAGATACGCAGTATTTT.

This clone was detected only once. The chain carries TRBV5-6 and TRBJ1-3, with 10 bases that match TRBD1. Germline values: CDR1 SGHDT, CDR2 YYEEEE. This CDR3 is 17 amino acids long. V was pared by 0 bases and J by 0 bases, with 3 bases of the junction left unmatched. The CDR3 DNA follows: TGTGCCAGCAGCTTGGGGACAGGGGGACACTCTGGAAACACCATATATTTT. Protein: CASSLGTGGHSGNTIYF.

This clone was detected once. The chain is built from TRBV6-1 and TRBJ1-4; 7 bases fit TRBD1. V was pared by 5 bases and J by 7 bases, with 10 bases of the junction left unmatched. Looked up from germline, CDR1 is MNHNS and CDR2 is SASEGT. This CDR3 region has 15 residues. The CDR3 sequence: CASSQGGIISEKLFF. The CDR3 DNA sequence: TGTGCCAGCAGTCAGGGGGGAATAATCAGTGAAAAACTGTTTTTT.

Details on this clone: This specimen includes other DNA sequences encoding the same CDR3. This chain uses TRBV5-1 with TRBJ2-5; 13 bases are shared with TRBD2. V lost 0 bases and J lost 5; bases outside the gene matches: 7. This CDR3 comprises 17 residues. The V gene's germline CDR1 is SGHRS and CDR2 YFSETQ. The CDR3 here is CASSLATSGGARETQYF. The CDR3 DNA follows: TGCGCCAGCAGCTTGGCTACTAGCGGGGGGGCACGGGAGACCCAGTACTTC. Combining the CDR3 with reference TRBV5-1 and TRBJ2-5 gives the whole variable domain KAGVTQTPRYLIKTRGQQVTLSCSPISGHRSVSWYQQTPGQGLQFLFEYFSETQRNKGNFPGRFSGRQFSNSRSEMNVSTLELGDSALYLCASSLATSGGARETQYFGPGTRLLVL.

The chain links TRBV28 to TRBJ2-1; 13 bases line up with TRBD2. Germline CDR1 and CDR2: MDHEN and SYDVKM. This CDR3 comprises 15 residues. J lost 6 bases, V lost 6 bases, and 5 bases had no gene match. Here the CDR3 reads CASRAGTSGTNEQFF. In DNA, the CDR3 is TGTGCCAGCAGGGCCGGGACTAGCGGGACCAATGAGCAGTTCTTC. The whole variable domain, remainder taken from reference TRBV28 and TRBJ2-1, is DVKVTQSSRYLVKRTGEKVFLECVQDMDHENMFWYRQDPGLGLRLIYFSYDVKMKEKGDIPEGYSVSREKKERFSLILESASTNQTSMYLCASRAGTSGTNEQFFGPGTRLTVL.

The V gene is TRBV4-2, the J gene TRBJ1-4, with D tentatively TRBD1 (5 bases). The CDR3 contains 15 residues. V lost 1 base to trimming and J lost 5 bases, with 11 bases between them. Per the germline V gene, CDR1 is LGHNA and CDR2 is YNFKEQ. CDR3: CASSQAVGGNEKLFF. The CDR3 nucleotides are TGTGCCAGCAGCCAAGCGGTCGGGGGGAATGAAAAACTGTTTTTT.

The genes are TRBV5-1 and TRBJ1-1; 7 bases agree with TRBD1. The germline V gene encodes CDR1 SGHRS and CDR2 YFSETQ. The CDR3 covers 14 residues. The ends lost 7 bases at V and 1 base at J; junction bases unmatched: 7. The DNA for the CDR3 is TGCGCCAGCGTGGGACAGCCCGGGAACACTGAAGCTTTCTTT. Amino acid sequence: CASVGQPGNTEAFF. Variable domain in full (rest from reference TRBV5-1 and TRBJ1-1): KAGVTQTPRYLIKTRGQQVTLSCSPISGHRSVSWYQQTPGQGLQFLFEYFSETQRNKGNFPGRFSGRQFSNSRSEMNVSTLELGDSALYLCASVGQPGNTEAFFGQGTRLTVV.

The chain couples TRBV11-2 to TRBJ2-5; 10 bases are shared with TRBD2. The trim removed 1 base at V and 6 bases at J, leaving 8 bases unmatched. Germline-derived CDR1 and CDR2 are SGHAT and FQNNGV. This CDR3 is 16 amino acids long. CDR3 bases: TGTGCCAGCAGCTTAGTGGGACTAGCGATGTCAAAGACCCAGTACTTC. It translates to CASSLVGLAMSKTQYF. The complete variable domain, with remaining parts taken from reference TRBV11-2 and TRBJ2-5, reads EAGVAQSPRYKIIEKRQSVAFWCNPISGHATLYWYQQILGQGPKLLIQFQNNGVVDDSQLPKDRFSAERLKGVDSTLKIQPAKLEDSAVYLCASSLVGLAMSKTQYFGPGTRLLVL.

The chain has TRBV7-9 and TRBJ2-3; 7 positions match TRBD2. CDR1 and CDR2 (germline): SEHNR, FQNEAQ (reference sequence). The trim removed 2 bases at V and 4 bases at J, leaving 6 bases unmatched. The CDR3 is 15 residues long. The CDR3 nucleotides read TGTGCCAGCAGCTTAACGACTAGCTCGGCAGATACGCAGTATTTT. Amino acid sequence: CASSLTTSSADTQYF.